These 20 T cell receptor beta chains were all obtained from the same sample, sequenced in a study of Ad26.COV2.S vaccination and SARS-CoV-2 variants. As for treatment: 15 to 20 received Ad26.COV2.S at low or high dose, single or two shots; roughly 5 received placebo; per-sample allocation not given. Day 63 following the first vaccine or placebo injection was when the samples were taken. Here immunoSEQ multiplex PCR was the method, and the copy in TCRdb shows in-frame clones only, minus some. The data contain 350,000 to 500,000 clones, less than 95% of them singletons. Sequences were derived from peripheral blood, sampled in a trial of Ad26.COV2.S vaccine versus placebo. These receptors came from a person between 18 and 60 years old who received the Ad26.COV2.S COVID-19 vaccine or a placebo.

The CDR3 region is CATSSGPPTSGRPDTQYF. CDR3 DNA: TGTGCCACCAGCTCGGGCCCCCCTACTAGCGGCCGCCCAGATACGCAGTATTTT. J is TRBJ2-3 and V is TRBV15; 8 bases are shared with TRBD2. Germline lookup yields CDR1 LNHNV and CDR2 YYDKDF (reference sequence). Trimming at V came to 5 bases and at J to 4 bases, leaving 17 bases not matched to a gene. This CDR3 contains 18 residues.

The J gene is TRBJ2-3, the V gene TRBV11-3; D gene unclear. The ends were cut back, 3 bases at V and 2 bases at J, with 6 bases in the middle. Germline V gene sequence: CDR1 SGHNT, CDR2 YENEEA. The CDR3 runs to 13 residues. The CDR3 region has the DNA TGTGCCAGCAGCTTTGAGGTCACAGATACGCAGTATTTT. Amino acids: CASSFEVTDTQYF.

The chain employs TRBV7-2 and TRBJ2-1; D perhaps matches TRBD2 (6 bases). CDR1 and CDR2 (germline): SGHTA, FQGNSA. The CDR3 covers 15 residues. The V and J ends lost 7 bases and 4 bases respectively, with 17 bases between them. Here the CDR3 reads CASKSRLARYNEQFF. The CDR3 DNA sequence: TGTGCCAGCAAGTCCCGGCTAGCGAGGTACAATGAGCAGTTCTTC.

The rearrangement links TRBV6-6 to TRBJ2-5; perhaps TRBD1 as D (5 bases). This CDR3 contains 15 residues. Germline CDR1 MNHNY, CDR2 SVGAGI (reference sequence). Trimming left V 0 bases short and J 5 bases short, with 13 bases between. The CDR3 protein is CASSYSKGRGETQYF. CDR3 DNA: TGTGCCAGCAGTTACTCAAAGGGGCGCGGTGAGACCCAGTACTTC.

The chain recombines TRBV7-3 with TRBJ2-1, with 8 bases aligning to TRBD1. CDR3 length: 16 amino acids. Germline CDR1 reads SGHTA; CDR2 reads FQGTGA. Trimming took 4 bases from V and 8 from J; bases not matched to a gene: 13. CDR3 sequence (DNA): TGTGCCAGCAGCTCGGGCAGGACAGGGCCGGGGGATGAGCAGTTCTTC. Residues: CASSSGRTGPGDEQFF.

The V call is TRBV19, the J call TRBJ2-6, with 7 bases identical to TRBD1. V trimming: 8 bases; J trimming: 2 bases; junction bases outside the gene matches: 6. CDR3 length: 15 amino acids. Germline V gene lookup returns CDR1 LNHDA and CDR2 SQIVND (reference sequence). CDR3: CASALQGTGANVLTF. The DNA for the CDR3 is TGTGCCAGTGCATTACAGGGGACTGGGGCCAACGTCCTGACTTTC.

The chain carries TRBV28 and TRBJ2-5; 9 bases map to TRBD2. The CDR3 contains 17 residues. CDR1 is MDHEN, CDR2 SYDVKM, per germline. J gave up 1 base and V 5 bases, and 11 bases lay outside the gene matches. CDR3 loop: CASSAGRTSELQETQYF. CDR3 bases: TGTGCCAGCAGTGCCGGCCGGACTAGCGAACTCCAAGAGACCCAGTACTTC.

V and J are TRBV9 and TRBJ1-1; no definite D call. Germline lookup yields CDR1 SGDLS and CDR2 YYNGEE. V was shortened by 0 bases and J by 3 bases, with 12 bases between the two germline ends. The CDR3 is made up of 15 amino acids. The CDR3 bases are TGTGCCAGCAGCGTAGGGCGGGGTAAGGACACTGAAGCTTTCTTT. Residues: CASSVGRGKDTEAFF.

The chain recombines TRBV25-1 with TRBJ1-2; D not resolved. V lost 2 bases, J lost 8 bases, and 15 bases lay in between. Germline assignment: CDR1 MGHDK and CDR2 SYGVNS. The CDR3 is 14 amino acids. CDR3 sequence: CASSETGRAGGYTF. Written as DNA, the CDR3 is TGTGCCAGCAGTGAAACCGGCCGAGCGGGGGGCTACACCTTC.

This chain joins TRBV20-1 and TRBJ1-1; no clear D. The germline V gene has CDR1 DFQATT and CDR2 SNEGSKA (reference sequence). The CDR3 has 11 amino acids. V was shortened by 3 bases and J by 3 bases, with 5 bases between the two germline ends. The CDR3 reads CSASGHTEAFF. The CDR3 bases are TGCAGTGCTAGTGGGCACACTGAAGCTTTCTTT.

In its sample, this clone was seen a few times. This chain connects TRBV3-1 (or the pseudogene TRBV3-2) to TRBJ2-5; 8 bases fit TRBD2. Germline-derived CDR1 and CDR2 are LGHDT and YNNKEL (reference sequence). The CDR3 spans 17 residues. V was clipped by 0 bases and J by 1 base; unmatched bases: 7. CDR3 nucleotide sequence: TGTGCCAGCAGCCAAGATTCCCGGGAGGGACGCCAAGAGACCCAGTACTTC. Translation gives CASSQDSREGRQETQYF.

The CDR3 protein is CASSLGQGENYEQYF. CDR3 sequence (DNA): TGTGCCAGCTCACTCGGACAGGGGGAAAACTACGAGCAGTACTTC. The chain has TRBV18 and TRBJ2-7; 10 bases agree with TRBD1. CDR1 is KGHSH and CDR2 is LQKENI in the germline V gene. The CDR3 totals 15 residues. V lost 4 bases to trimming and J lost 3 bases; unmatched junction nucleotides: 6.

V is TRBV6-6 and J is TRBJ2-5; D gene uncertain. The V gene's germline CDR1 is MNHNY and CDR2 SVGAGI (reference sequence). Trimming shortened V by 2 bases and J by 2 bases, and 0 bases separated the two germline ends. The CDR3 covers 11 residues. CDR3 DNA sequence: TGTGCCAGCAGTTACCAAGAGACCCAGTACTTC. This gives the protein CASSYQETQYF.

This chain uses TRBV28 with TRBJ2-7; TRBD2 matches 11 bases. The CDR3 spans 18 residues. Germline V CDR1 and CDR2: MDHEN, SYDVKM. J was trimmed by 1 base and V by 6 bases; bases with no gene match: 14. This CDR3 reads CASSRNTRTSGYSYEQYF. CDR3 in DNA: TGTGCCAGCAGCAGAAATACCCGGACTAGCGGGTATTCCTACGAGCAGTACTTC.

The rearrangement uses TRBV7-9 and TRBJ2-2; 9 bases are shared with TRBD1. The CDR3 is 17 amino acids. Germline V lookup: CDR1 SEHNR, CDR2 FQNEAQ (reference sequence). V gave up 1 base and J gave up 2 bases; unmatched junction bases: 5. The CDR3 DNA is TGTGCCAGCAGCTTAGAGACAGGGGGTTTCAACACCGGGGAGCTGTTTTTT. Its protein product is CASSLETGGFNTGELFF.

This chain joins TRBV11-2 and TRBJ2-7, with 7 bases aligning to TRBD2. With 5 bases clipped from V and 3 bases from J, the junction kept 10 bases outside the gene matches. The germline gives CDR1 SGHAT, CDR2 FQNNGV. This CDR3 is built from 15 residues. Here the CDR3 DNA reads TGTGCCAGCAGCACTCGGGCGGGAGAGTTCTACGAGCAGTACTTC. The encoded protein is CASSTRAGEFYEQYF.

The chain combines TRBV28 with TRBJ2-7, with 8 bases that match TRBD2. V lost 3 bases and J lost 3; bases outside the gene matches: 7. Germline loops: CDR1 MDHEN, CDR2 SYDVKM. The CDR3 totals 15 residues. The CDR3 loop reads CASSFRASGFYEQYF. Written as DNA, the CDR3 is TGTGCCAGCAGTTTTAGAGCTAGCGGGTTCTACGAGCAGTACTTC.

This chain links TRBV6-2 or TRBV6-3 with TRBJ2-1; 9 bases are shared with TRBD2. This CDR3 comprises 19 residues. Unmatched junction bases numbered 17, after V lost 2 bases and J lost 6 bases. Germline V gene data show CDR1 as MNHEY and CDR2 as SVGEGT. This CDR3 is CASSYPRGRTSAIINEQFF. CDR3 coding DNA: TGTGCCAGCAGTTACCCCAGGGGGAGGACTAGCGCAATCATCAATGAGCAGTTCTTC.

The V gene is TRBV24-1, the J gene TRBJ2-7; possible D gene TRBD2, 5 bases. This CDR3 contains 14 residues. Germline values: CDR1 KGHDR, CDR2 SFDVKD. V lost 3 bases and J lost 5, with 13 bases in between. CDR3 DNA: TGTGCCACCAGTGATGCCGGGAAAATCGACGAGCAGTACTTC. Its protein is CATSDAGKIDEQYF.

CDR3 nucleotide sequence: TGTGCCAGCAGTCTTCTCACAAGGGGAAGTCGCATAACTTACGAGCAGTACTTC. Its protein is CASSLLTRGSRITYEQYF. The V and J genes are TRBV27 and TRBJ2-7; D perhaps matches TRBD1 (5 bases). The CDR3 has 18 residues. V gave up 5 bases and J gave up 4 bases, with 27 bases separating them. Germline lookup yields CDR1 MNHEY and CDR2 SMNVEV (reference sequence).